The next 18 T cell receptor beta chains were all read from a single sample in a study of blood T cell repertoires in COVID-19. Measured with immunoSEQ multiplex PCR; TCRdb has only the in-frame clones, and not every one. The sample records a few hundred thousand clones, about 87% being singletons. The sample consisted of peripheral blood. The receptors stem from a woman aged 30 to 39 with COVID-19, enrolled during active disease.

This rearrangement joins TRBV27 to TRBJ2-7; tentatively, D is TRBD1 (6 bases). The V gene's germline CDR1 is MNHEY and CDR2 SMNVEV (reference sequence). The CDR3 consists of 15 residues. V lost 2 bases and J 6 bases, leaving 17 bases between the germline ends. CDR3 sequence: CASSLTDNRDSEQYF. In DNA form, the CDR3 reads TGTGCCAGCAGTTTAACGGATAACAGGGATAGCGAGCAGTACTTC.

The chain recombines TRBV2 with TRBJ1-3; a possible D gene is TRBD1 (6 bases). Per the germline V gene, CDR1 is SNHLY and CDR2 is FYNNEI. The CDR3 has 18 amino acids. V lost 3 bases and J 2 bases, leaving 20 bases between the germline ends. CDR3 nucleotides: TGTGCCAGCAGTGAGACCCGGGACAAATATCTGCCTGGAAACACCATATATTTT. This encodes CASSETRDKYLPGNTIYF.

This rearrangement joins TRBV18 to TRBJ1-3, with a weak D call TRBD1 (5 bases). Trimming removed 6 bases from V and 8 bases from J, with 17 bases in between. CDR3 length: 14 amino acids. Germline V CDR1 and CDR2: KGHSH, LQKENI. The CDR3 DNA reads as TGTGCCAGCTCTCTAAGTCGAGGGGAGGACACCATATATTTT. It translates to CASSLSRGEDTIYF.

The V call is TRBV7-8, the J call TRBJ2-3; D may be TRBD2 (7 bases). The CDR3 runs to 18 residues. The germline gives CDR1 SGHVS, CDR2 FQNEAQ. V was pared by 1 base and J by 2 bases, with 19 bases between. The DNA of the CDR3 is TGTGCCAGCAGCTTAGGGCCCAGTGGGCGGGGGCTCACAGATACGCAGTATTTT. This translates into CASSLGPSGRGLTDTQYF.

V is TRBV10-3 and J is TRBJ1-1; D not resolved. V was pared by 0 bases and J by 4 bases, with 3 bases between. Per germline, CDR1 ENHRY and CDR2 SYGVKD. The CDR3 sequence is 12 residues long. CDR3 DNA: TGTGCCATCAGTGAGTCTAGCACTGAAGCTTTCTTT. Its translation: CAISESSTEAFF.

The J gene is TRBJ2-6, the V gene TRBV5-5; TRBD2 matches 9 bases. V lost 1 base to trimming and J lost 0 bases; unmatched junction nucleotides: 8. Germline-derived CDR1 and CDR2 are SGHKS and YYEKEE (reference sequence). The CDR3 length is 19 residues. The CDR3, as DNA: TGTGCCAGCAGCTTGTATGCTAGCGGGGCCCCCTCTGGGGCCAACGTCCTGACTTTC. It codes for CASSLYASGAPSGANVLTF.

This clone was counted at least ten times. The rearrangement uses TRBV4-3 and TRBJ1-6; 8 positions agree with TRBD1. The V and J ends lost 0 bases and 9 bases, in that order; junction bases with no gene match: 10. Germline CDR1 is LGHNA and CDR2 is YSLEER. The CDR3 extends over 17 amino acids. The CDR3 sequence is CASSQDSGAGGTSPLHF. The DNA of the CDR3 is TGCGCCAGCAGCCAAGATTCGGGAGCAGGGGGCACTTCACCCCTCCACTTT.

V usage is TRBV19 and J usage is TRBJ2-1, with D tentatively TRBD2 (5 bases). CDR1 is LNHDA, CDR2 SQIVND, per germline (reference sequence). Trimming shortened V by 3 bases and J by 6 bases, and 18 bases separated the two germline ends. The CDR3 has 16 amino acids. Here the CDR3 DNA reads TGTGCCAGTAGTATTCCGTTGCTCGGACTGGCCAATGAGCAGTTCTTC. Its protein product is CASSIPLLGLANEQFF.

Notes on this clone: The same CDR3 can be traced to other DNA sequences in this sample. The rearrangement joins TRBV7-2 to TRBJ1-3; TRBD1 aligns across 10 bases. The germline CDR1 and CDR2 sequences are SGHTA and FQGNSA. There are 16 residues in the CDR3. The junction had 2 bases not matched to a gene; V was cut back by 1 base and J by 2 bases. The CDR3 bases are TGTGCCAGCAGCTTAGGCGGGACAGGGGCTGGAAACACCATATATTTT. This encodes CASSLGGTGAGNTIYF.

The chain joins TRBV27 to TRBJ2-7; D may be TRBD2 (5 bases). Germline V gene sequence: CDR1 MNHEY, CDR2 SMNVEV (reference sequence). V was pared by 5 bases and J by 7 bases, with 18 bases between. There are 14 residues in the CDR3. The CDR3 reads CASSPISRSGEQYF. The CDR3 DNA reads TGTGCCAGCAGTCCGATATCGCGGTCGGGGGAGCAGTACTTC.

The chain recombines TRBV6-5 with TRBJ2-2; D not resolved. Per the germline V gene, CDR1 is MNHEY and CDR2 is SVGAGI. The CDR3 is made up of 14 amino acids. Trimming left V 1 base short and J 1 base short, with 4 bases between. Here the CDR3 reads CASSYLLNTGELFF. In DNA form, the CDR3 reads TGTGCCAGCAGTTACTTACTGAACACCGGGGAGCTGTTTTTT.

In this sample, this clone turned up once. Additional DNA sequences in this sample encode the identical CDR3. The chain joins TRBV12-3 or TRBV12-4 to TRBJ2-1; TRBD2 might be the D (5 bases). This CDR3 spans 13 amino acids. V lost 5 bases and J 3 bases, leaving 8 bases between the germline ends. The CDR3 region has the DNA TGTGCCAGCAGTACCCGGGGCTACAATGAGCAGTTCTTC. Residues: CASSTRGYNEQFF.

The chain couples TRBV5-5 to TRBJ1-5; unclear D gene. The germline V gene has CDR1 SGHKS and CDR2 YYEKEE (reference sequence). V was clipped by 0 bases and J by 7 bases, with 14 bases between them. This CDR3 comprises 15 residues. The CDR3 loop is CASSLVVGAGQPQHF. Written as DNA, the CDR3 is TGTGCCAGCAGCTTGGTTGTTGGCGCCGGGCAGCCCCAGCATTTT.

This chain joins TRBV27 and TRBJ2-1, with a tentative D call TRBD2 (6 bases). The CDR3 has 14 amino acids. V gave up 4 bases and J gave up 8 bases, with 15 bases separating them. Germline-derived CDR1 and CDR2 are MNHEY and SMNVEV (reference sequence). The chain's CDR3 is CASSWGVGGDEQFF. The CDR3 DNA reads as TGTGCCAGCAGTTGGGGGGTAGGAGGGGATGAGCAGTTCTTC.

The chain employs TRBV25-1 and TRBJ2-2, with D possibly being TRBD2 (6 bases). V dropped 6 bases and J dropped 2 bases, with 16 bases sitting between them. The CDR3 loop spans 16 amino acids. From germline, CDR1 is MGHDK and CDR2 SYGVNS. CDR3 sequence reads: CASSHSWEVNTGELFF. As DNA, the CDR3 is TGTGCCAGCAGCCATAGCTGGGAGGTAAACACCGGGGAGCTGTTTTTT.

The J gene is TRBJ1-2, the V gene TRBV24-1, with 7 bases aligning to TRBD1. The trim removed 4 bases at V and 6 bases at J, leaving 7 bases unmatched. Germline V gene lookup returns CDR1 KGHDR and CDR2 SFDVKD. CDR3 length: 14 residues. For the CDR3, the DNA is TGTGCCACCAGTGAAACAGGACAGGCCCATGGCTACACCTTC. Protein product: CATSETGQAHGYTF.

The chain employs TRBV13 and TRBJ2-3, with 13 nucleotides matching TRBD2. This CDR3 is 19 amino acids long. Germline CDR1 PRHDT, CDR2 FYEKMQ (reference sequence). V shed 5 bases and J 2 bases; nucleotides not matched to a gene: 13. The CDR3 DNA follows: TGTGCCAGCAGCCATCGGACTAGCGGGGGCCGGGGAAACACAGATACGCAGTATTTT. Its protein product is CASSHRTSGGRGNTDTQYF.

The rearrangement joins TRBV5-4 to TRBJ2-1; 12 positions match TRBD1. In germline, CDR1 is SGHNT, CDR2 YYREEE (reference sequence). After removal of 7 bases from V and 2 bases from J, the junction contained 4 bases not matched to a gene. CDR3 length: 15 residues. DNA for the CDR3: TGTGCCAGCGGGACAGGGGGCGCTACCTACAATGAGCAGTTCTTC. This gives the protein CASGTGGATYNEQFF.